This T cell receptor beta chain was recovered during a study of blood T cell repertoires in COVID-19. This clone was seen many times. Cohort placement rested on clinical history that participants reported themselves. The authors' processing: Reference gene primer amplification gave nucleated cell count estimates. Using immunoSEQ multiplex PCR, the repertoire was profiled, and TCRdb retains in-frame clones only, with some absent. The V and J calls and clone size were taken over from that table, and D and trimming were inferred from the DNA. The sample shows around 300,000 clones, 70% to 90% of them seen only once. The junction had 7 bases not matched to a gene; V was cut back by 6 bases and J by 1 base. CDR3 size: 15 residues. CDR1 and CDR2 (germline): SEHNR, FQNEAQ (reference sequence).

Sequences were obtained from PBMCs or T cells enriched from blood (not recorded which). The J gene is TRBJ1-1, the V gene TRBV7-9; 8 bases map to TRBD1. The TCR comes from a woman in her fifties or sixties in a cohort exposed to, infected with or recovered from COVID-19 (not recorded which). The CDR3 protein is CASRPIDRGNTEAFF. In DNA, the CDR3 is TGTGCCAGCAGACCTATTGACAGGGGGAACACTGAAGCTTTCTTT.